Below, 24 T cell receptor beta chains from the same sample are listed, as sequenced in a study of cytomegalovirus exposure and HLA in healthy donors. A multiplex PCR was run with 60 Vbeta primers and 13 Jbeta primers. Sequencing used immunoSEQ multiplex PCR; TCRdb keeps in-frame clones, though not all of them. The sample holds under 200,000 clones, 80% to 90% seen once. Specimen: PBMCs. All receptors derive from a man between 18 and 35 years old in good health and CMV-seropositive.

The rearrangement uses TRBV13 and TRBJ2-7; possible D gene TRBD1, 6 bases. With 4 bases removed from V and 5 bases from J, the gap between germline ends came to 21 bases. The CDR3 runs 16 residues. Per germline, CDR1 PRHDT and CDR2 FYEKMQ (reference sequence). CDR3 DNA: TGTGCCAGCAGCTCCTACTACTCACGCGCAGGGGACGAGCAGTACTTC. This encodes CASSSYYSRAGDEQYF. The complete variable domain, with remaining parts taken from reference TRBV13 and TRBJ2-7, reads AAGVIQSPRHLIKEKRETATLKCYPIPRHDTVYWYQQGPGQDPQFLISFYEKMQSDKGSIPDRFSAQQFSDYHSELNMSSLELGDSALYFCASSSYYSRAGDEQYFGPGTRLTVT.

J is TRBJ1-2 and V is TRBV7-9; possible D gene TRBD1, 6 bases. V was cut by 5 bases and J by 4 bases, with 20 bases left in between. Germline V gene sequence: CDR1 SEHNR, CDR2 FQNEAQ (reference sequence). This CDR3 has 16 residues. The CDR3 region is CASSPTIGGATYGYTF. DNA for the CDR3: TGTGCCAGCAGCCCGACAATTGGGGGGGCCACCTATGGCTACACCTTC.

The gene calls are TRBV9 and TRBJ2-3; 11 bases agree with TRBD2. Germline V gene lookup returns CDR1 SGDLS and CDR2 YYNGEE. The CDR3 consists of 15 residues. The trim removed 0 bases at V and 4 bases at J, leaving 1 base unmatched. The CDR3 here is CASSVASGGPDTQYF. CDR3 nucleotide sequence: TGTGCCAGCAGCGTAGCTAGCGGGGGGCCAGATACGCAGTATTTT.

The chain links TRBV2 to TRBJ2-2, with a possible D match to TRBD1 (6 bases). The CDR3 sequence is 13 residues long. CDR1 and CDR2 (germline): SNHLY, FYNNEI. V was clipped by 4 bases and J by 6 bases, with 9 bases between them. The CDR3 spells CASSARGAGELFF. Here the CDR3 DNA reads TGTGCCAGCAGTGCCAGGGGTGCCGGGGAGCTGTTTTTT. Full variable domain (rest looked up from reference TRBV2 and TRBJ2-2): EPEVTQTPSHQVTQMGQEVILRCVPISNHLYFYWYRQILGQKVEFLVSFYNNEISEKSEIFDDQFSVERPDGSNFTLKIRSTKLEDSAMYFCASSARGAGELFFGEGSRLTVL.

J is TRBJ2-5 and V is TRBV7-8, with D perhaps TRBD2 (5 bases). There are 16 residues in the CDR3. Germline loops: CDR1 SGHVS, CDR2 FQNEAQ. The V end was cut by 1 base, the J end by 5 bases, with 17 bases between. CDR3 residues: CASSLGRLPRYETQYF. CDR3 nucleotide sequence: TGTGCCAGCAGCTTAGGGAGGTTACCTCGGTATGAGACCCAGTACTTC.

The chain carries TRBV9 and TRBJ2-2, with D possibly being TRBD2 (5 bases). The CDR3 is made up of 16 amino acids. Per germline, CDR1 SGDLS and CDR2 YYNGEE. Trimming left V 6 bases short and J 6 bases short, with 21 bases between. The CDR3 nucleotides are TGTGCCAGCACCCCTCAGGACTCCCGGGCCGCCGGGGAGCTGTTTTTT. Its translation: CASTPQDSRAAGELFF.

This clone was observed a handful of times. The chain is built from TRBV10-3 and TRBJ1-4; D unclear. The CDR3 loop spans 15 amino acids. The V gene lost 0 bases and the J gene lost 8 bases, with 13 bases spanning the gap. Germline V gene sequence: CDR1 ENHRY, CDR2 SYGVKD. The CDR3 nucleotides are TGTGCCATCAGTGAGTCGCGAGGGCTAGGGGAAAAACTGTTTTTT. Its translation: CAISESRGLGEKLFF.

The chain combines TRBV19 with TRBJ1-1; TRBD1 might be the D (5 bases). Germline assignment: CDR1 LNHDA and CDR2 SQIVND (reference sequence). The CDR3 loop spans 18 amino acids. The V end was cut by 6 bases, the J end by 5 bases, with 28 bases between. The CDR3: CASSPEGRALMRDTEAFF. DNA for the CDR3: TGTGCCAGTAGCCCGGAGGGACGGGCCCTTATGAGGGATACTGAAGCTTTCTTT.

This clone has a handful of counts. This chain links TRBV4-3 with TRBJ1-1; D is unclear. The CDR3 totals 14 residues. Germline loops: CDR1 LGHNA, CDR2 YSLEER. V was clipped by 0 bases and J by 2 bases, with 7 bases between them. The CDR3 spells CASSQDHFNTEAFF. The CDR3 DNA reads as TGCGCCAGCAGCCAAGACCACTTCAACACTGAAGCTTTCTTT.

V usage is TRBV7-6 and J usage is TRBJ2-7; D is ambiguous. With 8 bases removed from V and 2 bases from J, the gap between germline ends came to 13 bases. Germline V lookup: CDR1 SGHVS, CDR2 FNYEAQ. This CDR3 region has 13 residues. The CDR3 sequence: CASGLDGPYEQYF. CDR3 in DNA: TGTGCCAGCGGGCTCGACGGTCCCTACGAGCAGTACTTC. Full variable domain (remainder filled in from reference TRBV7-6 and TRBJ2-7): GAGVSQSPRYKVTKRGQDVALRCDPISGHVSLYWYRQALGQGPEFLTYFNYEAQQDKSGLPNDRFSAERPEGSISTLTIQRTEQRDSAMYRCASGLDGPYEQYFGPGTRLTVT.

The rearrangement uses TRBV11-2 and TRBJ1-2; D not resolved. The CDR3 extends over 13 amino acids. Per the germline V gene, CDR1 is SGHAT and CDR2 is FQNNGV. V lost 3 bases, J lost 5 bases, and 10 bases lay in between. The DNA of the CDR3 is TGTGCCAGCAGCTTCCCCGACATGTATGGCTACACCTTC. This translates into CASSFPDMYGYTF.

The chain couples TRBV9 to TRBJ1-1; possible D gene TRBD1, 5 bases. V lost 10 bases and J 1 base, leaving 11 bases between the germline ends. This CDR3 comprises 12 residues. Germline-derived CDR1 and CDR2 are SGDLS and YYNGEE. The CDR3 sequence is CAPWGGNTEAFF. The CDR3, as DNA: TGTGCCCCTTGGGGGGGGAACACTGAAGCTTTCTTT.

This chain uses TRBV11-2 with TRBJ2-5, with 8 bases that match TRBD1. The CDR3 is made up of 14 amino acids. J gave up 5 bases and V 1 base, and 3 bases lay outside the gene matches. Germline assignment: CDR1 SGHAT and CDR2 FQNNGV. CDR3 DNA: TGTGCCAGCAGCTTAGGGACAGGGAGGGAGACCCAGTACTTC. Its translation is CASSLGTGRETQYF. The complete variable domain, with remaining parts taken from reference TRBV11-2 and TRBJ2-5, reads EAGVAQSPRYKIIEKRQSVAFWCNPISGHATLYWYQQILGQGPKLLIQFQNNGVVDDSQLPKDRFSAERLKGVDSTLKIQPAKLEDSAVYLCASSLGTGRETQYFGPGTRLLVL.

The gene calls are TRBV6-5 and TRBJ1-1, with 8 nucleotides matching TRBD1. CDR3 length: 14 residues. Trimming cost V 6 bases and J 2 bases; bases outside gene matches: 5. Germline V gene lookup returns CDR1 MNHEY and CDR2 SVGAGI. This chain's CDR3 is CASSAQGANTEAFF. Here the CDR3 DNA reads TGTGCCAGCAGCGCCCAGGGGGCAAACACTGAAGCTTTCTTT.

This rearrangement joins TRBV5-1 to TRBJ2-3; D remains ambiguous. The CDR3 contains 12 residues. Germline V gene sequence: CDR1 SGHRS, CDR2 YFSETQ. The ends were cut back, 4 bases at V and 5 bases at J, with 8 bases in the middle. The CDR3: CASSLFGDTQYF. The CDR3 coding sequence is TGCGCCAGCAGCCTCTTCGGAGATACGCAGTATTTT.

CDR3 protein: CATGLMSLHEQYF. Here the CDR3 DNA reads TGTGCCACGGGACTTATGTCCCTCCACGAGCAGTACTTC. The chain joins TRBV2 to TRBJ2-7; TRBD2 is a possible D gene (6 bases). CDR3 size: 13 residues. V was cut by 10 bases and J by 5 bases, with 18 bases left in between. Germline CDR1 is SNHLY and CDR2 is FYNNEI.

The chain carries TRBV6-4 and TRBJ2-1; 8 nucleotides agree with TRBD2. The V gene's germline CDR1 is MRHNA and CDR2 SNTAGT. The CDR3 runs to 15 residues. V lost 4 bases and J lost 3; bases outside the gene matches: 5. This CDR3 is CASSVRAGGYNEQFF. The CDR3 DNA reads as TGTGCCAGCAGTGTACGTGCGGGGGGCTACAATGAGCAGTTCTTC.

The rearrangement links TRBV7-9 to TRBJ2-3; D is unresolved. This CDR3 spans 14 amino acids. CDR1 is SEHNR, CDR2 FQNEAQ, per germline (reference sequence). V shed 5 bases and J shed 0 bases, with 9 bases lying between them. The CDR3: CASSPAGSTDTQYF. For the CDR3, the DNA is TGTGCCAGCAGCCCCGCAGGCAGCACAGATACGCAGTATTTT.

This clone was found once. The chain employs TRBV7-9 and TRBJ2-2; 8 positions match TRBD1. J lost 5 bases, V lost 10 bases, and 6 bases had no gene match. The germline CDR1 and CDR2 sequences are SEHNR and FQNEAQ (reference sequence). The CDR3 has 13 amino acids. CDR3 sequence: CATRGLETGELFF. CDR3 coding DNA: TGTGCCACCAGGGGGCTCGAGACCGGGGAGCTGTTTTTT.

The chain couples TRBV2 to TRBJ1-5; D unresolved. V gave up 6 bases and J gave up 1 base, with 10 bases separating them. Germline-derived CDR1 and CDR2 are SNHLY and FYNNEI. CDR3 size: 14 residues. The CDR3 DNA is TGTGCCAGCAGCGCCGACATAAGCAATCAGCCCCAGCATTTT. Protein product: CASSADISNQPQHF.

V gene TRBV11-2 combines with J gene TRBJ2-3; TRBD2 might be the D (5 bases). The germline V gene has CDR1 SGHAT and CDR2 FQNNGV. The CDR3 covers 15 residues. V lost 4 bases and J lost 0, with 11 bases in between. CDR3 nucleotides: TGTGCCAGCAGCTCCATAAGCGGAAGCACAGATACGCAGTATTTT. Translated, it gives CASSSISGSTDTQYF.

DNA for the CDR3: TGTGCCAGCAGCCTCCCGGGACAGGGGTGGTACGAGCAGTACTTC. Translated: CASSLPGQGWYEQYF. The chain carries TRBV7-2 and TRBJ2-7; 10 nucleotides line up with TRBD1. CDR3 length: 15 amino acids. Germline values: CDR1 SGHTA, CDR2 FQGNSA. Trimming removed 5 bases from V and 4 bases from J; junction bases left unmatched: 8.

The CDR3 bases are TGTGCCAGCAGTTTTCAGATCATATCGGAGCCAGATACGCAGTATTTT. Its translation is CASSFQIISEPDTQYF. V is TRBV27 and J is TRBJ2-3; D unresolved. CDR1 is MNHEY and CDR2 is SMNVEV in the germline V gene (reference sequence). There are 16 residues in the CDR3. V dropped 3 bases and J dropped 4 bases, with 17 bases sitting between them.

This clone has just one count. The rearrangement links TRBV7-8 to TRBJ1-2, with D possibly TRBD1 on 5 matching bases. Germline V gene sequence: CDR1 SGHVS, CDR2 FQNEAQ. Trimming removed 4 bases at V and 1 base at J, with 19 bases between. The CDR3 runs to 17 residues. The CDR3 is CASSSSWGGRSNYGYTF. Here the CDR3 DNA reads TGTGCCAGCAGCTCCTCCTGGGGCGGACGGAGTAACTATGGCTACACCTTC.